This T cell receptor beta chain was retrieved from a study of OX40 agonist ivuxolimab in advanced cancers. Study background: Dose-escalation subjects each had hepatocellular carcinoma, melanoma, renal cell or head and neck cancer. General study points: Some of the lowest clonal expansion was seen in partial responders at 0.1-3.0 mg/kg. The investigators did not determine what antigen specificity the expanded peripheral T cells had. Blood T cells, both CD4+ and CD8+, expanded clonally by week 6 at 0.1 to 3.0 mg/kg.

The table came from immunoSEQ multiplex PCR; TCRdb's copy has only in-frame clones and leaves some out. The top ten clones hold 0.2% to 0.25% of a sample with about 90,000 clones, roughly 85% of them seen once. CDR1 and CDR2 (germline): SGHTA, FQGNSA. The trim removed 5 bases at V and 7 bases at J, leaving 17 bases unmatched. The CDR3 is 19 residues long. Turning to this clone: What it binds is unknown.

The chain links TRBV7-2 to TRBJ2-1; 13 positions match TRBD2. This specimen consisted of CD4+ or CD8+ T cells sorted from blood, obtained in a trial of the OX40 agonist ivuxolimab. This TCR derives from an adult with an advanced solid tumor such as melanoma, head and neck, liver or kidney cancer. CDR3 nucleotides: TGTGCCAGCAGCCCCGTGCCGACTAGCGGGAGGTTCTCGTATAATGAGCAGTTCTTC. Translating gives CASSPVPTSGRFSYNEQFF.